This T cell receptor (beta chain) appears in the sequencing data of a study of blood T cell repertoires in COVID-19. TCRdb's table, derived via immunoSEQ multiplex PCR, lists solely in-frame clones and lacks some. Of 300,000 or so clones listed, around 85% are singletons. This clone occurred a few times. The germline V gene has CDR1 MNHEY and CDR2 SVGAGI. The CDR3 is 13 amino acids. The ends were cut back, 5 bases at V and 5 bases at J, with 12 bases in the middle. The V and J genes are TRBV6-5 and TRBJ2-5; D is uncertain. The sequencing input was peripheral blood. The receptor's source is a woman aged 50 to 60 with active or convalescent COVID-19. CDR3: CASSPNNWETQYF. DNA for the CDR3: TGTGCCAGCAGTCCTAATAATTGGGAGACCCAGTACTTC.